The sequence of this T cell receptor (beta chain) was determined in a study of CD8+ T cells in alopecia areata. It was cDNA, reverse transcribed from extracted RNA, that served as the sequencing template. Using immunoSEQ multiplex PCR, the repertoire was profiled, and TCRdb retains in-frame clones only, with some absent. The repertoire has 65,000 to 100,000 clones, 51% of them found once; the top ten carry 5.5% to 6.5%. Findings of the study overall: For lesional scalp, especially alopecia totalis/universalis, clonality was higher than in normal scalp. Relative to mice, TCR sharing across patients was less clear, a difference possibly HLA-related.

In alopecia areata patients, both lesional scalp punch biopsies and peripheral blood were collected. Sorted out of PBMCs were CD4+ T cells and CD8+ T cells. On this clone itself: Its antigen is unidentified.

Germline assignment: CDR1 SEHNR and CDR2 FQNEAQ (reference sequence). V gave up 3 bases and J gave up 1 base, with 9 bases separating them. This CDR3 has 14 residues. Sequencing input: NKG2D-high CD8+ T cells sorted from blood. This sequence joins TRBV7-9 and TRBJ1-2; perhaps TRBD1 as D (5 bases). The TCR originated in a human donor with alopecia areata. The CDR3 DNA is TGTGCCAGCAGCTTGGGGGACCGTAACTATGGCTACACCTTC. It specifies CASSLGDRNYGYTF.